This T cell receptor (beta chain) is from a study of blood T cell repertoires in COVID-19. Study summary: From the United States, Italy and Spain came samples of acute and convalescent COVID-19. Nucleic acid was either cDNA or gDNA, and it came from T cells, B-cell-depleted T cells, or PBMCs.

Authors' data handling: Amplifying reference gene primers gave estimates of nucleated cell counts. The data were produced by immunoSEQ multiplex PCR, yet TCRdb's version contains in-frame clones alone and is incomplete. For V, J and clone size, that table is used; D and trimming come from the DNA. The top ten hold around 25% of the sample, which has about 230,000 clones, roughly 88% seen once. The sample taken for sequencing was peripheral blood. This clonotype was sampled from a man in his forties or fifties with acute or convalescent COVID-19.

This chain's CDR3 is CASSPRAGMTDTQYF. CDR3 sequence (DNA): TGTGCCAGCTCACCTCGGGCGGGAATGACAGATACGCAGTATTTT. This chain uses TRBV18 with TRBJ2-3; TRBD2 might be the D (6 bases). This CDR3 spans 15 amino acids. From germline, CDR1 is KGHSH and CDR2 LQKENI. Deletions cut 3 bases from V and 3 bases from J, with 13 bases between.